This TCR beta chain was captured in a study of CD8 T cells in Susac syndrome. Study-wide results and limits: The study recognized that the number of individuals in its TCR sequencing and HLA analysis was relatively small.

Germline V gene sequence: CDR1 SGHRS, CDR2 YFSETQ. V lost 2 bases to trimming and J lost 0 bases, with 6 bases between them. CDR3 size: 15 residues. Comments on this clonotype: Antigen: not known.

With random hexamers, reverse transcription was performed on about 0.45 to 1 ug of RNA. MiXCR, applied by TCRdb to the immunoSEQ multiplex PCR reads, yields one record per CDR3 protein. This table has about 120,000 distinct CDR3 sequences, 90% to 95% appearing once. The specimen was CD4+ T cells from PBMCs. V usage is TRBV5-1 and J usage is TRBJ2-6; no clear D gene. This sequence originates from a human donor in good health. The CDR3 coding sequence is TGCGCCAGCAGCTTACAGTTCTCTGGGGCCAACGTCCTGACTTTC. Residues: CASSLQFSGANVLTF.